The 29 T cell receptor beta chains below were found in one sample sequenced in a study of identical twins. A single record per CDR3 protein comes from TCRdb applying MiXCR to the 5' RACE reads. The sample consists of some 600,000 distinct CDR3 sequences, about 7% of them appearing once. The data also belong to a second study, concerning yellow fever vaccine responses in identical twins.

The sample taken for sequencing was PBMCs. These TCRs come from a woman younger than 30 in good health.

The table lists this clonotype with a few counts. CDR3 region: CASGTGTGGFSTDTQYF. CDR3 DNA: TGCGCCAGCGGCACCGGGACAGGGGGCTTTAGCACAGATACGCAGTATTTT. The chain recombines TRBV5-1 with TRBJ2-3; 12 bases align to TRBD1. This CDR3 is built from 17 residues. Germline CDR1 reads SGHRS; CDR2 reads YFSETQ. Trimming took 7 bases from V and 0 from J; bases not matched to a gene: 9.

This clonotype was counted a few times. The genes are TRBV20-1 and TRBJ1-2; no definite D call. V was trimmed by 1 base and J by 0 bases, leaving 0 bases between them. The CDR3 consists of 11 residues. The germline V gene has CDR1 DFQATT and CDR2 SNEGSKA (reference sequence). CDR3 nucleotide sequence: TGCAGTGCTAGAGCTAACTATGGCTACACCTTC. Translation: CSARANYGYTF.

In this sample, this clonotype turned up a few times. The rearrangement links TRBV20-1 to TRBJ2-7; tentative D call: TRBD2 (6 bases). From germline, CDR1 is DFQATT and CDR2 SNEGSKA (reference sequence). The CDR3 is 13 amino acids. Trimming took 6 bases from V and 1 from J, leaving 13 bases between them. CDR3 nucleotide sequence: TGCAGTGCGGGGCGGGATTTTTCCTACGAGCAGTACTTC. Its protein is CSAGRDFSYEQYF.

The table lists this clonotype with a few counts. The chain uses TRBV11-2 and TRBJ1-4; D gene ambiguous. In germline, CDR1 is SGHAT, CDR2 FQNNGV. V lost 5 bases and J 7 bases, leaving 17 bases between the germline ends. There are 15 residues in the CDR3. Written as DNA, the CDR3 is TGTGCCAGCAGCCCTCGGGCAAACCGCGGTGAAAAACTGTTTTTT. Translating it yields CASSPRANRGEKLFF.

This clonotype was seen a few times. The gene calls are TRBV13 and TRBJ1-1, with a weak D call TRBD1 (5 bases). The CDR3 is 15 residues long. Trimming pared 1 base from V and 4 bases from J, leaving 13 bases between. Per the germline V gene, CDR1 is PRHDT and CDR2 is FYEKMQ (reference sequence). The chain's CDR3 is CASSLAGGGPTEAFF. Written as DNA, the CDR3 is TGTGCCAGCAGCTTAGCGGGGGGAGGCCCCACTGAAGCTTTCTTT.

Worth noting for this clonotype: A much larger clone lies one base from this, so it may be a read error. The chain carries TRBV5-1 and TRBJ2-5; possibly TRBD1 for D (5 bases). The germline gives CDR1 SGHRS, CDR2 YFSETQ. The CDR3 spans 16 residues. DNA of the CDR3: TGCGCCAGCAGCTTGGTGTCAGGGATATCCCAAGAGATCCAGTACTTC. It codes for CASSLVSGISQEIQYF.

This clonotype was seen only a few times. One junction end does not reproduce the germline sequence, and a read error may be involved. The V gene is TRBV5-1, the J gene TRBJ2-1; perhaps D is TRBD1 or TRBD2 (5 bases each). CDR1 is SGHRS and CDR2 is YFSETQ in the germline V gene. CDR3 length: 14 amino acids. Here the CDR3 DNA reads TGCGCCAGCAGACTGGCTCGGGAAGGGGACCCGGGCTTTTTC. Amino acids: CASRLAREGDPGFF.

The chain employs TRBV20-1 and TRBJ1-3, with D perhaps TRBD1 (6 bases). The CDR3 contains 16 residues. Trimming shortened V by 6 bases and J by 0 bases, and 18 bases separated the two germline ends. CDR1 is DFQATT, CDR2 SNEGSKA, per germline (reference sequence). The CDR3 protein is CSAILGDIASGNTIYF. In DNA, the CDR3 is TGCAGTGCGATCCTTGGGGACATTGCCTCTGGAAACACCATATATTTT.

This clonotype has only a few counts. The chain's CDR3 is CASSSGAGEQYF. Written as DNA, the CDR3 is TGTGCCAGCAGCTCCGGGGCGGGCGAGCAGTACTTC. V gene TRBV5-5 combines with J gene TRBJ2-7, with D perhaps assigned TRBD1 or TRBD2 (5 bases each). The germline V and J ends were trimmed by 3 bases and 6 bases, with 10 bases remaining between them. CDR1 is SGHKS and CDR2 is YYEKEE in the germline V gene (reference sequence). The CDR3 consists of 12 residues.

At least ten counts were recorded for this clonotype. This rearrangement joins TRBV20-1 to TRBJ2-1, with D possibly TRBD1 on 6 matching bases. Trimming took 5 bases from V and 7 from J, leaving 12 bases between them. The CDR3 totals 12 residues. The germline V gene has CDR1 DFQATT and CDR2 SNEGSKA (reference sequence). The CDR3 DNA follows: TGCAGTGCTTCAACAGGGATAAATGAGCAGTTCTTC. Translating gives CSASTGINEQFF.

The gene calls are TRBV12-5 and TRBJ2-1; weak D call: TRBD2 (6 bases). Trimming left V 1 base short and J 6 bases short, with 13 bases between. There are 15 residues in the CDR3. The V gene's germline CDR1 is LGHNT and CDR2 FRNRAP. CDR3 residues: CASGLATSGGNEQFF. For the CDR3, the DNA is TGTGCTAGTGGTTTGGCGACTAGTGGGGGCAATGAGCAGTTCTTC.

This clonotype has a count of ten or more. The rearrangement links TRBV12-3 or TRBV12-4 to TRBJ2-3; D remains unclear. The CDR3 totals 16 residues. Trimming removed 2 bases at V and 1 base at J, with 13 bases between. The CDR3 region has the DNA TGTGCCAGCAGTTTACGGCCCTCTTCGGGCACAGATACGCAGTATTTT. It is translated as CASSLRPSSGTDTQYF.

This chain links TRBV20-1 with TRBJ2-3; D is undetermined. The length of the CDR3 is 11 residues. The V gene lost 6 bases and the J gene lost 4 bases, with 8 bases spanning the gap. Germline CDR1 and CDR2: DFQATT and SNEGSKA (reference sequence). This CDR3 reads CSANPADTQYF. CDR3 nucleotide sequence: TGCAGTGCCAATCCCGCAGATACGCAGTATTTT.

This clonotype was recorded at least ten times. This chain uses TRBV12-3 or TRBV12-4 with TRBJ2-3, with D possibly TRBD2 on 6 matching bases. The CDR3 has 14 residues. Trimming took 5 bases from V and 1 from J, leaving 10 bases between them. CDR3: CASSQIAGTDTQYF. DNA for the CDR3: TGTGCCAGCAGTCAAATAGCGGGCACAGATACGCAGTATTTT.

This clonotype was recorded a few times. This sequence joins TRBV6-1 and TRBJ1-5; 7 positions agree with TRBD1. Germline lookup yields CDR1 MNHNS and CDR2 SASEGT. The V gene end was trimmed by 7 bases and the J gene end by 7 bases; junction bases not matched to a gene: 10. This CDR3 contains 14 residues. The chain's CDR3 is CASNRGGAEQPQHF. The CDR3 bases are TGTGCCAGCAATAGAGGGGGCGCGGAGCAGCCCCAGCATTTT.

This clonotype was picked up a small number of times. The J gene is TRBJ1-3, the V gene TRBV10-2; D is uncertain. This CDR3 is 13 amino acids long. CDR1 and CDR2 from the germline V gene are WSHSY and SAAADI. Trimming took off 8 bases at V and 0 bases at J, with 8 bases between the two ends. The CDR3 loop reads CASCVSSGNTIYF. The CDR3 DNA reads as TGCGCCAGCTGTGTGAGCTCTGGAAACACCATATATTTT.

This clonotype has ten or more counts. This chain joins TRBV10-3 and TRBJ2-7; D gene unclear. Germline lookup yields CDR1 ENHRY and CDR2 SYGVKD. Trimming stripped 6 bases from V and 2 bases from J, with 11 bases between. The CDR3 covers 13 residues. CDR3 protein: CAIRPGTTYEQYF. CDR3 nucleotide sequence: TGTGCCATCAGACCTGGAACTACCTACGAGCAGTACTTC.

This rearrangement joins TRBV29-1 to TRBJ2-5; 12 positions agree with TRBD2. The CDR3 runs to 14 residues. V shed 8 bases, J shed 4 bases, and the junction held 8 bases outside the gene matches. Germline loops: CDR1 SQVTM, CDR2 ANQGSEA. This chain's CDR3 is CSTLPGLAGETQYF. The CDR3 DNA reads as TGCAGCACACTACCGGGACTAGCGGGAGAGACCCAGTACTTC.

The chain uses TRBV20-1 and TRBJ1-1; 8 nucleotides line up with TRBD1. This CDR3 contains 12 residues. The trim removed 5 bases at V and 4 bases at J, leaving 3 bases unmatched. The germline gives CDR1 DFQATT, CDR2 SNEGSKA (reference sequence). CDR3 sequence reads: CSAPQGGTEAFF. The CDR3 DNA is TGCAGTGCTCCACAGGGGGGCACTGAAGCTTTCTTT.

The CDR3 loop is CASSSRTGTEQYV. The CDR3 nucleotides are TGTGCCAGCAGCTCCAGGACAGGGACTGAGCAGTACGTC. The V and J genes are TRBV7-2 and TRBJ2-7, with TRBD1 matching 8 bases. Germline CDR1 and CDR2: SGHTA and FQGNSA. The CDR3 has 13 amino acids. Germline trimming cut 4 bases from V and 7 bases from J; bases unmatched to any gene: 6.

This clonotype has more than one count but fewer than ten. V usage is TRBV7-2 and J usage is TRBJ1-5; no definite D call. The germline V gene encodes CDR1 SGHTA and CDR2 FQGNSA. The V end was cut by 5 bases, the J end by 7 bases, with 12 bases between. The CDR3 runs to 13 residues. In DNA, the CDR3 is TGTGCCAGCAGCCCACAAGAGCGACAGCCCCAGCATTTT. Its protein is CASSPQERQPQHF. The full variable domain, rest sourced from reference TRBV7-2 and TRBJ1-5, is GAGVSQSPSNKVTEKGKDVELRCDPISGHTALYWYRQSLGQGLEFLIYFQGNSAPDKSGLPSDRFSAERTGGSVSTLTIQRTQQEDSAVYLCASSPQERQPQHFGDGTRLSIL.

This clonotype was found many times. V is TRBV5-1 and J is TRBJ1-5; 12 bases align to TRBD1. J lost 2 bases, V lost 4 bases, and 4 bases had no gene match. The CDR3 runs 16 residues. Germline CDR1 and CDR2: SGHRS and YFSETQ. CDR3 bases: TGCGCCAGCAGCCTGGGGACAGGGGGCGGCAATCAGCCCCAGCATTTT. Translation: CASSLGTGGGNQPQHF.

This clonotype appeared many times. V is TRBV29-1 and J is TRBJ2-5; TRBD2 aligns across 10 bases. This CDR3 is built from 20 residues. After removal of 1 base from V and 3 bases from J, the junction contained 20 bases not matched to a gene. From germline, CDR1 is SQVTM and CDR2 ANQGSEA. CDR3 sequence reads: CSVEGFRLPSGSLLEETQYF. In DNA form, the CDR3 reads TGCAGCGTTGAAGGATTTCGGCTACCTAGCGGGAGTTTATTAGAAGAGACCCAGTACTTC.

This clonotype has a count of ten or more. CDR3 residues: CSALDFYGYTF. CDR3 nucleotides: TGCAGTGCCCTGGACTTCTATGGCTACACCTTC. The chain uses TRBV20-1 and TRBJ1-2; no definite D call. There are 11 residues in the CDR3. The germline V and J ends were trimmed by 6 bases and 4 bases, with 9 bases remaining between them. CDR1 DFQATT and CDR2 SNEGSKA come from the germline V gene (reference sequence).

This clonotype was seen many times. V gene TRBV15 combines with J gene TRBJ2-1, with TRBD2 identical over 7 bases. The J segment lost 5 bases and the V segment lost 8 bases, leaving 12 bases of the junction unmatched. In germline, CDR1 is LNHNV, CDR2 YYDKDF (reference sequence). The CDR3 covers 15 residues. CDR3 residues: CATQRGLADNNEQFF. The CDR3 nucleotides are TGTGCCACCCAACGTGGGCTAGCGGACAACAATGAGCAGTTCTTC.

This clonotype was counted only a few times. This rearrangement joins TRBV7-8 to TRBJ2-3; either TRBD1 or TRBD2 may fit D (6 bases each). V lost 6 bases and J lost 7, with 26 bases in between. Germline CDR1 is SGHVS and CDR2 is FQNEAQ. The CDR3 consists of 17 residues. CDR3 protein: CASRFRPLGGLMNTQYF. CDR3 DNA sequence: TGTGCCAGCAGATTCCGACCCCTGGGGGGCCTTATGAATACGCAGTATTTT.

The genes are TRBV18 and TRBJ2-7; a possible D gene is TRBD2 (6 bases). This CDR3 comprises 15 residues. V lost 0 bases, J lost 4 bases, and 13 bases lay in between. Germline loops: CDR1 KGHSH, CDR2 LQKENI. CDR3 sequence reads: CASSPPGGGEYEQYF. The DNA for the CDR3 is TGTGCCAGCTCACCACCGGGCGGCGGGGAGTACGAGCAGTACTTC.

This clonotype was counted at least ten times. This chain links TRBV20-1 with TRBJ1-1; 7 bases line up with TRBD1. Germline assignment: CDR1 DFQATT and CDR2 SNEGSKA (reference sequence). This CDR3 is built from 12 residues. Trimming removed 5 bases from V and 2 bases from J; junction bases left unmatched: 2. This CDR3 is CSARTGNTEAFF. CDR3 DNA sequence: TGCAGTGCTCGGACAGGTAACACTGAAGCTTTCTTT.

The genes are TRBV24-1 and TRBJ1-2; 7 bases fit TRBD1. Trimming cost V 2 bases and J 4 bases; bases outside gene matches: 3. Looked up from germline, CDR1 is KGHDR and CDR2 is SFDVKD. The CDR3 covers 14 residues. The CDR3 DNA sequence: TGTGCCACCAGTGATTGGGACAGAAGCTATGGCTACACCTTC. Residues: CATSDWDRSYGYTF.